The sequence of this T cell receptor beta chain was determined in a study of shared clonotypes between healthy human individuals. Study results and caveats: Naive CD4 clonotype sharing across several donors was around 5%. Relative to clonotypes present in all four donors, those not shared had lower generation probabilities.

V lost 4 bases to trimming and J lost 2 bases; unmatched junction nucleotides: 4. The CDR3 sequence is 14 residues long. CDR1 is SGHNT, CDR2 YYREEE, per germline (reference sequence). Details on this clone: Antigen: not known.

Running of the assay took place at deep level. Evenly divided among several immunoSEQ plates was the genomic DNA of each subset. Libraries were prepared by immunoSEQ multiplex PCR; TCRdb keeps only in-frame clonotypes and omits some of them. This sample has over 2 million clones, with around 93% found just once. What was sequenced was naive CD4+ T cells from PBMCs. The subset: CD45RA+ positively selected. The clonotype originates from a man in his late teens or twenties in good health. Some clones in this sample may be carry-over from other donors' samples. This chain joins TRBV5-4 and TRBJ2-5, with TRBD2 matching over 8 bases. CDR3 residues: CASSQAGAQETQYF. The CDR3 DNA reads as TGTGCCAGCAGCCAAGCGGGGGCTCAAGAGACCCAGTACTTC.